Below are 28 T cell receptor beta chains sequenced from a single sample in a study of metastatic and nonmetastatic thyroid tumors. There were no patients who had received any treatment before thyroid surgery. TCRdb recomputed clones from the PCR reads via MiXCR. The sample consists of tens of thousands of clones, around 30% of them appearing once. Sequencing was done on a sample of blood. These receptors were collected from a female donor with papillary thyroid cancer or a benign thyroid nodule (not recorded which). Some clones in this sample may be carry-over from other donors' samples.

This clone has more than one count but fewer than ten. This chain uses TRBV6-1 with TRBJ1-2; a possible D gene is TRBD1 (6 bases). The CDR3 loop spans 12 amino acids. Trimming left V 8 bases short and J 2 bases short, with 9 bases between. Germline V CDR1 and CDR2: MNHNS, SASEGT. This CDR3 is CASSDRNYGYTF. For the CDR3, the DNA is TGTGCCAGCTCAGACAGGAACTATGGCTACACCTTC.

For this clone: A read error is likely, as this CDR3 ends without the conserved phenylalanine or tryptophan. The V and J genes are TRBV7-3 and TRBJ1-2, with 8 nucleotides matching TRBD1. This CDR3 region has 15 residues. Germline V gene sequence: CDR1 SGHTA, CDR2 FQGTGA. The CDR3 loop is CASILDPGGLEGYTV. DNA of the CDR3: TGTGCCAGCATCTTAGATCCAGGGGGCCTGGAAGGCTACACCGTC.

This clone was seen ten or more times. The chain couples TRBV6-1 to TRBJ2-5; the D is unclear. CDR1 is MNHNS and CDR2 is SASEGT in the germline V gene. V dropped 0 bases and J dropped 0 bases, with 14 bases sitting between them. This CDR3 comprises 17 residues. CDR3 in DNA: TGTGCCAGCAGTGAAGCGGCCTATGGCTCCCACCAAGAGACCCAGTACTTC. This codes for CASSEAAYGSHQETQYF.

The chain uses TRBV9 and TRBJ2-4; possible D gene TRBD1, 6 bases. Germline CDR1 is SGDLS and CDR2 is YYNGEE. The V end was cut by 3 bases, the J end by 3 bases, with 13 bases between. The CDR3 has 15 amino acids. Here the CDR3 reads CASSGEQGGKNIQYF. As DNA, the CDR3 is TGTGCCAGCAGCGGTGAACAGGGTGGCAAAAACATTCAGTACTTC.

The chain is built from TRBV18 and TRBJ2-7; TRBD1 matches 12 bases. The length of the CDR3 is 16 residues. The V gene end was trimmed by 4 bases and the J gene end by 0 bases; junction bases not matched to a gene: 4. CDR1 and CDR2 from the germline V gene are KGHSH and LQKENI. CDR3 in amino acids: CASSLLGQGASYEQYF. The CDR3 coding sequence is TGTGCCAGCTCACTCTTGGGACAGGGGGCCTCCTACGAGCAGTACTTC.

This clone was seen at least ten times. The chain recombines TRBV12-3 or TRBV12-4 with TRBJ2-4; 7 nucleotides match TRBD2. Trimming cost V 2 bases and J 3 bases; bases outside gene matches: 7. The CDR3 is 16 residues long. CDR3 protein: CASSLLWGGVKNIQYF. CDR3 sequence (DNA): TGTGCCAGCAGTTTACTATGGGGGGGGGTCAAAAACATTCAGTACTTC.

This clone was counted a few times. This chain uses TRBV12-3 or TRBV12-4 with TRBJ2-1, with D possibly being TRBD1 (5 bases). CDR3 length equals 15 residues. Trimming left V 7 bases short and J 0 bases short, with 13 bases between. The CDR3 nucleotides are TGTGCCAGCATCTATGTGACAGTCTCCTACAATGAGCAGTTCTTC. This translates into CASIYVTVSYNEQFF.

The gene calls are TRBV5-1 and TRBJ2-7; a weak D match, TRBD2 (5 bases). Between the trimmed V and J ends, which lost 4 bases and 9 bases, there was a span of 14 bases. CDR1 is SGHRS, CDR2 YFSETQ, per germline. CDR3 size: 12 residues. CDR3 in amino acids: CASSPTAVVQYF. The CDR3 DNA follows: TGCGCCAGCAGCCCCACAGCGGTCGTGCAGTACTTC. Together with reference TRBV5-1 and TRBJ2-7, the CDR3 gives the full variable domain: KAGVTQTPRYLIKTRGQQVTLSCSPISGHRSVSWYQQTPGQGLQFLFEYFSETQRNKGNFPGRFSGRQFSNSRSEMNVSTLELGDSALYLCASSPTAVVQYFGPGTRLTVT.

This clone has a count of ten or more. This chain connects TRBV3-1 to TRBJ2-7; 7 positions match TRBD2. V lost 4 bases and J lost 6; bases outside the gene matches: 12. In germline, CDR1 is LGHDT, CDR2 YNNKEL (reference sequence). There are 15 residues in the CDR3. CDR3: CASSPRAGAGGEQYF. In DNA, the CDR3 is TGTGCCAGCAGCCCCCGGGCGGGAGCTGGGGGCGAGCAGTACTTC.

This clone was counted ten times or more. The genes are TRBV6-1 and TRBJ1-3; D not certain. The germline gives CDR1 MNHNS, CDR2 SASEGT. The V end lost 1 base, the J end lost 7 bases, and 5 bases lay between the germline ends. There are 12 residues in the CDR3. CDR3 in amino acids: CASSEETNTIYF. CDR3 sequence (DNA): TGTGCCAGCAGTGAAGAAACCAACACCATATATTTT.

This clone was detected many times. This chain links TRBV6-1 with TRBJ2-6; unclear D gene. The CDR3 length is 15 residues. The germline V gene encodes CDR1 MNHNS and CDR2 SASEGT. The germline V and J ends were trimmed by 5 bases and 2 bases, with 10 bases remaining between them. This CDR3 reads CASSIPPAGANVLTF. For the CDR3, the DNA is TGTGCCAGCAGTATTCCCCCAGCTGGGGCCAACGTCCTGACTTTC.

This clone has ten or more counts. One end of the junction fails to match germline, which may point to a read error. This chain joins TRBV5-1 and TRBJ2-3, with TRBD1 matching over 11 bases. The germline CDR1 and CDR2 sequences are SGHRS and YFSETQ. CDR3 size: 16 residues. In DNA form, the CDR3 reads TGCGCCAGCAGCTTGGCTCGGACAGGGGGCACGGATACGCAGTATTTT. This sequence encodes CASSLARTGGTDTQYF.

This chain uses TRBV2 with TRBJ1-1; D may be TRBD1 (5 bases). Germline values: CDR1 SNHLY, CDR2 FYNNEI. CDR3 length equals 13 residues. Trimming took off 8 bases at V and 3 bases at J, with 13 bases between the two ends. CDR3 in amino acids: CASGRQRDTEAFF. The CDR3 DNA reads TGTGCCAGCGGGAGACAGCGCGACACTGAAGCTTTCTTT. The variable domain in full, completed from reference TRBV2 and TRBJ1-1, reads EPEVTQTPSHQVTQMGQEVILRCVPISNHLYFYWYRQILGQKVEFLVSFYNNEISEKSEIFDDQFSVERPDGSNFTLKIRSTKLEDSAMYFCASGRQRDTEAFFGQGTRLTVV.

The CDR3 DNA follows: TGCGCCAGCAGCCACTCCGGGACCGCTGGAGGCGAGCAGTACTTC. Translation gives CASSHSGTAGGEQYF. J is TRBJ2-7 and V is TRBV4-1; D may be TRBD1 or TRBD2 (5 bases each). The germline CDR1 and CDR2 sequences are MGHRA and YSYEKL. The CDR3 length is 15 residues. The V gene lost 3 bases and the J gene lost 6 bases, with 18 bases spanning the gap.

This chain uses TRBV6-1 with TRBJ2-7; 7 nucleotides match TRBD1. Germline assignment: CDR1 MNHNS and CDR2 SASEGT. The V and J ends lost 8 bases and 11 bases, in that order; junction bases with no gene match: 24. The CDR3 loop spans 16 amino acids. The CDR3 spells CASRTLNKQGLREKYF. CDR3 nucleotides: TGTGCCAGCCGAACACTTAATAAACAGGGGCTGCGAGAGAAGTACTTC.

There are many counts of this clone. The junction differs from germline at one of its ends, possibly a read error. This sample also contains other DNA sequences that code for the same CDR3. The chain recombines TRBV3-1 with TRBJ2-1; D not resolved. This CDR3 is 16 amino acids long. CDR1 and CDR2 (germline): LGHDT, YNNKEL (reference sequence). For the CDR3, the DNA is TGTGCCAGCAGCCATGTTCTCCGGAGCTCCTACAACGAGCAGTTCTTC. Its protein is CASSHVLRSSYNEQFF.

This clone was counted many times. The junction does not match germline at one end; this may be a read error. Other nucleotide sequences from this sample produce the same CDR3. The chain recombines TRBV12-3 or TRBV12-4 with TRBJ2-2; D call uncertain. CDR3 length: 14 residues. The CDR3 DNA is TGTGCCACCGCATACGTCGCGAACACTGGGGAGCTGTTTTTT. Amino acids: CATAYVANTGELFF.

The V gene is TRBV5-5, the J gene TRBJ2-7; D is possibly TRBD1 or TRBD2 (5 bases each). V lost 6 bases and J lost 2, with 9 bases in between. Per germline, CDR1 SGHKS and CDR2 YYEKEE (reference sequence). This CDR3 comprises 12 residues. The CDR3 region has the DNA TGTGCCAGCAAGATGGGGGCCTACGAGCAGTACTTC. This gives the protein CASKMGAYEQYF.

In DNA, the CDR3 is TGTGCCAGCAGTTTAAAGAGGATTAATCAGCCCCAGCATTTT. This gives the protein CASSLKRINQPQHF. The V call is TRBV28, the J call TRBJ1-5; D gene unclear. The CDR3 length is 14 residues. CDR1 and CDR2 (germline): MDHEN, SYDVKM. V was trimmed by 2 bases and J by 4 bases, leaving 9 bases between them.

The table lists this clone with many counts. This chain joins TRBV11-3 and TRBJ2-1, with 14 nucleotides matching TRBD2. The CDR3 totals 14 residues. The V gene's germline CDR1 is SGHNT and CDR2 YENEEA. The J segment lost 10 bases and the V segment lost 5 bases, leaving 4 bases of the junction unmatched. CDR3 amino acids: CASSPGTSGREQFF. The CDR3 DNA follows: TGTGCCAGCAGCCCCGGGACTAGCGGGAGAGAGCAGTTCTTC. Together with reference TRBV11-3 and TRBJ2-1, the CDR3 gives the full variable domain: EAGVVQSPRYKIIEKKQPVAFWCNPISGHNTLYWYLQNLGQGPELLIRYENEEAVDDSQLPKDRFSAERLKGVDSTLKIQPAELGDSAVYLCASSPGTSGREQFFGPGTRLTVL.

As to this clone: An end of the junction differs from the germline gene, which may be a read error. V gene TRBV15 combines with J gene TRBJ2-7; D is unclear. The CDR3 covers 12 residues. Germline V lookup: CDR1 LNHNV, CDR2 YYDKDF (reference sequence). The CDR3 DNA sequence: TGTGCCACCATCAGAGGCACCTACGAGCAGTACTTC. Residues: CATIRGTYEQYF.

This clone has a handful of counts. The rearrangement uses TRBV6-5 and TRBJ2-7; no clear D gene. The CDR3 sequence is 14 residues long. V lost 2 bases to trimming and J lost 0 bases, with 8 bases between them. Germline assignment: CDR1 MNHEY and CDR2 SVGAGI. The CDR3 here is CASSYGGVSYEQYF. Here the CDR3 DNA reads TGTGCCAGCAGTTACGGTGGGGTCTCCTACGAGCAGTACTTC.

Many counts were recorded for this clone. V usage is TRBV6-2 or TRBV6-3 and J usage is TRBJ1-5; D gene unclear. V gave up 5 bases and J gave up 11 bases, with 13 bases separating them. Germline V CDR1 and CDR2: MNHEY, SVGEGT. The CDR3 covers 12 residues. DNA for the CDR3: TGTGCCAGCAGTACAAACAGTGGCTCCCAGCATTTT. Translated: CASSTNSGSQHF.

This clone has only a few counts. The chain is built from TRBV6-2 or TRBV6-3 and TRBJ2-1; no reliable D call. CDR3 length: 14 amino acids. The V gene's germline CDR1 is MNHEY and CDR2 SVGEGT. V was pared by 2 bases and J by 4 bases, with 9 bases between. For the CDR3, the DNA is TGTGCCAGCAGTTACGCTACAGAATACAATGAGCAGTTCTTC. Amino acids: CASSYATEYNEQFF.

The V and J genes are TRBV11-2 and TRBJ2-3; TRBD2 aligns across 11 bases. Trimming took 1 base from V and 4 from J; bases not matched to a gene: 7. Looked up from germline, CDR1 is SGHAT and CDR2 is FQNNGV. This CDR3 region has 17 residues. The CDR3 region is CASSLGYSGGAADTQYF. Written as DNA, the CDR3 is TGTGCCAGCAGCTTAGGATATAGCGGGGGGGCCGCAGATACGCAGTATTTT.

This clone appeared many times. The chain couples TRBV6-1 to TRBJ2-7; possible D gene TRBD2, 6 bases. V was cut by 3 bases and J by 4 bases, with 16 bases left in between. The CDR3 runs to 15 residues. The germline gives CDR1 MNHNS, CDR2 SASEGT. CDR3 amino acids: CASSEAGRLFYEQYF. The CDR3 DNA follows: TGTGCCAGCAGTGAGGCCGGGAGACTGTTTTACGAGCAGTACTTC.

This clone was seen at least ten times. This sequence joins TRBV5-1 and TRBJ2-3; a weak D match, TRBD1 (5 bases). There are 15 residues in the CDR3. Germline CDR1 reads SGHRS; CDR2 reads YFSETQ. The V gene lost 2 bases and the J gene lost 4 bases, with 14 bases spanning the gap. The CDR3 region is CASSFLGQGPDTQYF. CDR3 DNA sequence: TGCGCCAGCAGCTTCCTCGGGCAGGGCCCAGATACGCAGTATTTT.

To note about this clone: One base away lies a much larger clone, so this may be a sequencing read error. The same CDR3 also results from other DNA sequences found in this sample. The V call is TRBV10-3, the J call TRBJ1-1, with a possible D match to TRBD1 (5 bases). The CDR3 length is 13 residues. V shed 6 bases and J shed 5 bases, with 13 bases lying between them. CDR1 and CDR2 from the germline V gene are ENHRY and SYGVKD. The CDR3, as DNA: TGTGCCATCAGGCCCAGGGATGGGACTGAAGCTTTCTTT. Its protein is CAIRPRDGTEAFF.